The clone carrying this T cell receptor beta chain has only a few counts. This sample stems from a study of T cells of healthy individuals. One entry per CDR3 protein results from TCRdb running MiXCR on the 5' RACE reads. The table has about 96,000 distinct CDR3 sequences, under 20% seen once. V lost 6 bases and J lost 6, with 15 bases in between. The CDR3 is made up of 12 amino acids. CDR1 SQVTM and CDR2 ANQGSEA come from the germline V gene. The chain links TRBV29-1 to TRBJ2-7; tentatively, D is TRBD1 (6 bases). This TCR was recovered from a human donor in good health. In DNA, the CDR3 is TGCAGCGTCGGCACAGGGACCGGCGAGCAGTACTTC. Its translation: CSVGTGTGEQYF.